A selection of T cell receptor beta chains follows, all from one sample in a study of CD8 T cells in ankylosing spondylitis. Each CDR3 protein gets one entry after TCRdb re-called the 5' RACE reads with MiXCR. The sample lists roughly 440,000 distinct CDR3 sequences; 17% were seen once. Sequenced input: blood, either unsorted or a sorted T cell fraction (not recorded which). All receptors derive from a male donor with ankylosing spondylitis. The CDR3 runs from the conserved cysteine through the conserved F or W. D genes are given only for firm matches. Not all rows give a size; the values are once, few, many and, for expanded clones, a class.

. | TRBJ2-2 | . | TRBV6-5 | TGTGCCAGCAGTTACTCAGGGAGGGGGCGCACCGGGGAGCTGTTTTTT | CASSYSGRGRTGELFF
. | TRBJ1-5 | few | TRBV7-9 | TGTGCCAGCAGCCCATCGGGGGGGGGCAATCAGCCCCAGCATTTT | CASSPSGGGNQPQHF
TRBD1 | TRBJ2-3 | . | TRBV11-2 | TGTGCCAGCAGCTCGGGACAGGGATTTGCAGATACGCAGTATTTT | CASSSGQGFADTQYF
TRBD1 | TRBJ1-1 | few | TRBV6-2/TRBV6-3 | TGTGCCAGCAGTTACCCGGGACAGTGGCGCACTGAAGCTTTCTTT | CASSYPGQWRTEAFF
. | TRBJ2-4 | . | TRBV5-6 | TGTGCCAGCAGCTACGGGACAATGGGGGACATTCAGTACTTC | CASSYGTMGDIQYF
TRBD1 | TRBJ1-1 | . | TRBV5-1 | TGCGCCAGCAGCTTCGCAGGGGGGAACACTGAAGCTTTCTTT | CASSFAGGNTEAFF
. | TRBJ2-3 | few | TRBV5-1 | TGCGCCAGCAGGCACACAGATACGCAGTATTTT | CASRHTDTQYF
. | TRBJ1-3 | many | TRBV12-3/TRBV12-4 | TGTGCCAGCAGTTCGGGGCGGGACACCATATATTTT | CASSSGRDTIYF
TRBD2 | TRBJ2-3 | few | TRBV7-3 | TGTGCCAGCAGCACCCCGAGCGGGAGGGATGTCACAGATACGCAGTATTTT | CASSTPSGRDVTDTQYF
TRBD1 | TRBJ2-1 | few | TRBV2 | TGTGCCAGCAGTAGGACAGGGGGGTTCTACAATGAGCAGTTCTTC | CASSRTGGFYNEQFF
TRBD2 | TRBJ2-7 | few | TRBV7-2 | TGTGCCAGCAGCTCGACTAGCGGGAAGGACGAGCAGTACTTC | CASSSTSGKDEQYF
TRBD1 | TRBJ1-1 | many | TRBV20-1 | TGCAGTGCAACAGGGGGCACTGAAGCTTTCTTT | CSATGGTEAFF
TRBD1 | TRBJ1-2 | . | TRBV2 | TGTGCCAGCAGTAGGGACAGTCCAAACTATGGCTACACCTTC | CASSRDSPNYGYTF
TRBD2 | TRBJ2-7 | . | TRBV20-1 | TGCAGTGCTATCCTTCCTAGCGGGAACTACGAGCAGTACTTC | CSAILPSGNYEQYF
. | TRBJ2-7 | few | TRBV20-1 | TGCAGTGCTAGAGGGGGGCTCCCCTACGAGCAGTACTTC | CSARGGLPYEQYF
TRBD1 | TRBJ2-6 | . | TRBV20-1 | TGCAGTGCGCTACTGGGACAGCCAGGGGTCCTGACTTTC | CSALLGQPGVLTF
. | TRBJ1-4 | few | TRBV27 | TGTGCCAGCAGTTCCCGGGCCGCGGGTAATGAAAAACTGTTTTTT | CASSSRAAGNEKLFF
. | TRBJ1-3 | . | TRBV5-1 | TGCGCCAGCAGCTTGGCCGTCGGCAGGGGCTCTGGAAACACCATATATTTT | CASSLAVGRGSGNTIYF
TRBD1 | TRBJ2-7 | . | TRBV4-3 | TGCGCCAGCAGCCGAACAGGGGTGATGGGAGAGCAGTACTTC | CASSRTGVMGEQYF
. | TRBJ1-2 | . | TRBV18 | TGTGCCAGCTCTCCGGAGGAAAACTATGGCTACACCTTC | CASSPEENYGYTF
TRBD1 | TRBJ1-2 | . | TRBV19 | TGTGCCAGTAGCGTCACAGGGGTCGCACTCTCCAAATATGGCTACACCTTC | CASSVTGVALSKYGYTF
. | TRBJ2-1 | few | TRBV29-1 | TGCAGCGTTGGTCCAGGGGACTATGAGCAGTTCTTC | CSVGPGDYEQFF
. | TRBJ2-3 | few | TRBV7-2 | TGTGCCAGCAGCCTTCGGTCAACTAGCACAGATACGCAGTATTTT | CASSLRSTSTDTQYF
. | TRBJ2-7 | many | TRBV4-1 | TGCGCCAGCAGCCAGTCCATCTTCTACGAGCAGTACTTC | CASSQSIFYEQYF
. | TRBJ2-3 | few | TRBV4-1 | TGCGCCAGCAGCCAAGATAGGGCTAGTTTCGCAGATACGCAGTATTTT | CASSQDRASFADTQYF
. | TRBJ1-1 | . | TRBV5-1 | TGCGCCAGCAGTCCGGACAGCAAGAACACTGAAGCTTTCTTT | CASSPDSKNTEAFF
. | TRBJ1-1 | few | TRBV12-3/TRBV12-4 | TGTGCCAGCAGGACAGGTTGGCACACTGAAGCTTTCTTT | CASRTGWHTEAFF
. | TRBJ2-1 | . | TRBV6-5 | TGTGCCAGCAGTTACACTCTCGGGAACAATGAGCAGTTCTTC | CASSYTLGNNEQFF
. | TRBJ1-2 | . | TRBV28 | TGTGCCAGCATTGGCCAGGGGAACTATGGCTACACCTTC | CASIGQGNYGYTF
TRBD2 | TRBJ2-1 | few | TRBV6-1 | TGTGCCAGCAGTGGACTTAGCGGGGGGGCCGTTGAGCAGTTCTTC | CASSGLSGGAVEQFF
. | TRBJ2-6 | few | TRBV5-1 | TGCGCCAGCAGCCTCCCTGTTGGGGCTGGGGCCAACGTCCTGACTTTC | CASSLPVGAGANVLTF
. | TRBJ1-2 | many | TRBV12-3/TRBV12-4 | TGTGCCAGCAGTGACAGGAACTATGGCTACACCTTC | CASSDRNYGYTF
. | TRBJ2-7 | . | TRBV7-8 | TGTGCCAGCAGCTTAGGGGTGGGAAGCTCCTACGAGCAGTACTTC | CASSLGVGSSYEQYF
. | TRBJ2-5 | . | TRBV9 | TGTGCCAGCAGCGCAGGCCGGGGGACAAAGCAAGAGACCCAGTACTTC | CASSAGRGTKQETQYF
. | TRBJ2-2 | . | TRBV27 | TGTGCCAGCACGGGCGCGGCCGGGGAGCTGTTTTTT | CASTGAAGELFF
. | TRBJ2-7 | . | TRBV28 | TGTGCCAGCAGTTCTCCGGGACACCACTACGAGCAGTACTTC | CASSSPGHHYEQYF
TRBD1 | TRBJ1-1 | . | TRBV20-1 | TGCAGTGCGAGAAGGGACAGGGATACTGAAGCTTTCTTT | CSARRDRDTEAFF
. | TRBJ2-1 | . | TRBV3-1 | TGTGCCAGCAGCCAAGATGACAGCCCACTAGCAGGGTACAATGAGCAGTTCTTC | CASSQDDSPLAGYNEQFF
. | TRBJ1-2 | . | TRBV18 | TGTGCCAGCTCACCCGTCAGGGATCCCCGAAACTATGGCTACACCTTC | CASSPVRDPRNYGYTF
TRBD2 | TRBJ2-1 | . | TRBV27 | TGTGCCAGCAGTGCACCCGGGACTAGGGTCATGAATGAGCAGTTCTTC | CASSAPGTRVMNEQFF
TRBD1 | TRBJ2-7 | . | TRBV5-1 | TGCGCCAGCAGCAACACAGGGGGCGGCTCCTACGAGCAGTACTTC | CASSNTGGGSYEQYF
. | TRBJ2-5 | few | TRBV15 | TGTGCCACCAGCAGAGCAATGGAGACCCAGTACTTC | CATSRAMETQYF
. | TRBJ2-1 | . | TRBV6-1 | TGTGCCAGCGAAACCCCAGGACTCCGAGAGCAGTTCTTC | CASETPGLREQFF
. | TRBJ1-4 | . | TRBV4-1 | TGCGCCAGCAGCCAGGTTGGAAGGGGGAGGGCAACTAATGAAAAACTGTTTTTT | CASSQVGRGRATNEKLFF
. | TRBJ1-4 | once | TRBV29-1 | TGCAGCGTTGGAGGGGGGGGTGATGAAAAACTGTTTTTT | CSVGGGGDEKLFF
. | TRBJ2-7 | many | TRBV29-1 | TGCAGCGTAGGGAACAGGGCCTACGAGCAGTACTTC | CSVGNRAYEQYF
TRBD2 | TRBJ2-1 | . | TRBV7-2 | TGTGCCAGCAGCTTCAGCGGGAGGACCTCGGATGAGCAGTTCTTC | CASSFSGRTSDEQFF
TRBD1 | TRBJ2-7 | . | TRBV4-1 | TGCGCCAGCAGCCAGGCGGCGGGACAGGGGGTCTACGAGCAGTACTTC | CASSQAAGQGVYEQYF
. | TRBJ2-7 | . | TRBV20-1 | TGCAGTGCTAGGTTTTTTAGGCCATCCTACGAGCAGTACTTC | CSARFFRPSYEQYF
. | TRBJ2-1 | few | TRBV7-3 | TGTGCCAGCAGCTTGGCAGCGGGCTACAATGAGCAGTTCTTC | CASSLAAGYNEQFF